A single sample is the source of the 32 T cell receptor beta chains below, sequenced in a study of blood T cell repertoires in COVID-19. Assay used: immunoSEQ multiplex PCR; TCRdb lists only in-frame clones, some missing. The table includes 150,000 or so clones, roughly 84% detected once. The sequencing sample was made of PBMCs or T cells enriched from blood (not recorded which). Every receptor here comes from a man aged 60 to 75 who had recovered from COVID-19.

The rearrangement links TRBV5-1 to TRBJ2-7, with a possible D match to TRBD2 (5 bases). CDR1 SGHRS and CDR2 YFSETQ come from the germline V gene. This CDR3 region has 15 residues. Trimming cost V 0 bases and J 4 bases, with 14 bases left between them. The CDR3 sequence is CASSLEPSLLYEQYF. The CDR3, as DNA: TGCGCCAGCAGCTTGGAGCCTAGCCTACTATACGAGCAGTACTTC.

On this clone: Its ends do not fully match the called genes, so a read error is possible. The chain has TRBV2 and TRBJ2-1; TRBD2 matches at 9 bases. This CDR3 region has 16 residues. CDR1 and CDR2 (germline): SNHLY, FYNNEI. The CDR3 sequence: CVSSETGLAGRDEQFF. DNA for the CDR3: TGTGTCAGCAGTGAAACGGGGCTAGCGGGAAGAGATGAGCAGTTCTTC.

This clone was recorded once. V gene TRBV6-5 combines with J gene TRBJ2-3; 12 bases agree with TRBD2. The CDR3 loop spans 15 amino acids. From germline, CDR1 is MNHEY and CDR2 SVGAGI. Germline trimming cut 7 bases from V and 2 bases from J; bases unmatched to any gene: 4. The DNA for the CDR3 is TGTGCCAGCAACGGACTAGCGGGGATCACAGATACGCAGTATTTT. Translated: CASNGLAGITDTQYF.

This chain joins TRBV5-1 and TRBJ2-5; TRBD1 matches 11 bases. Trimming at V came to 7 bases and at J to 5 bases, leaving 10 bases not matched to a gene. Germline CDR1 SGHRS, CDR2 YFSETQ. The CDR3 is 15 amino acids. The CDR3 nucleotides read TGCGCCAGCGGCCCGGGACAGGGGGTTTCGGAGACCCAGTACTTC. Amino acid sequence: CASGPGQGVSETQYF.

The chain carries TRBV5-1 and TRBJ2-2; TRBD1 matches 9 bases. The CDR3 spans 16 residues. Per the germline V gene, CDR1 is SGHRS and CDR2 is YFSETQ. V gave up 2 bases and J gave up 0 bases; unmatched junction bases: 2. CDR3 region: CASSFGQGTNTGELFF. The CDR3 nucleotides are TGCGCCAGCAGCTTCGGACAGGGGACGAACACCGGGGAGCTGTTTTTT.

On this clone: This CDR3 is also generated by other DNA sequences in the sample. The chain is built from TRBV9 and TRBJ2-3; D remains unclear. CDR3 length equals 12 residues. V lost 4 bases to trimming and J lost 3 bases, with 6 bases between them. Germline V lookup: CDR1 SGDLS, CDR2 YYNGEE. The CDR3 is CASSPQTDTQYF. Here the CDR3 DNA reads TGTGCCAGCAGCCCGCAGACAGATACGCAGTATTTT.

The table lists this clone with a count of one. The gene calls are TRBV6-4 and TRBJ1-1; D is perhaps TRBD1 (5 bases). The CDR3 sequence is 13 residues long. Germline values: CDR1 MRHNA, CDR2 SNTAGT. V was cut by 3 bases and J by 4 bases, with 9 bases left in between. The CDR3, as DNA: TGTGCCAGCAGTGAAGGGGTCGGCACTGAAGCTTTCTTT. Protein sequence: CASSEGVGTEAFF.

The rearrangement links TRBV5-5 to TRBJ2-2; possible D gene TRBD2, 6 bases. This CDR3 comprises 15 residues. V lost 0 bases and J 4 bases, leaving 10 bases between the germline ends. The germline V gene has CDR1 SGHKS and CDR2 YYEKEE (reference sequence). CDR3 in amino acids: CASSLDHGGTGELFF. CDR3 coding DNA: TGTGCCAGCAGCTTGGATCACGGGGGCACCGGGGAGCTGTTTTTT.

The V and J genes are TRBV3-1 (or the pseudogene TRBV3-2) and TRBJ1-2; D is undetermined. The CDR3 is 15 amino acids. The V and J ends lost 3 bases and 2 bases respectively, with 13 bases between them. From germline, CDR1 is LGHDT and CDR2 YNNKEL (reference sequence). In DNA, the CDR3 is TGTGCCAGCAGCCAGCGATGGGAGTTGAACTATGGCTACACCTTC. Protein: CASSQRWELNYGYTF.

The chain carries TRBV30 and TRBJ2-5; D is perhaps TRBD1 (6 bases). The germline V and J ends were trimmed by 1 base and 0 bases, with 12 bases remaining between them. CDR1 GTSNPN and CDR2 SVGIG come from the germline V gene (reference sequence). This CDR3 region has 15 residues. The CDR3 coding sequence is TGTGCCTGGAGTGGTGGGGGCCCTAACCAAGAGACCCAGTACTTC. Translating it yields CAWSGGGPNQETQYF. Drawing the rest from reference TRBV30 and TRBJ2-5, the complete variable domain is SQTIHQWPATLVQPVGSPLSLECTVEGTSNPNLYWYRQAAGRGLQLLFYSVGIGQISSEVPQNLSASRPQDRQFILSSKKLLLSDSGFYLCAWSGGGPNQETQYFGPGTRLLVL.

The chain recombines TRBV20-1 with TRBJ2-7; D uncertain. This CDR3 spans 11 amino acids. CDR1 and CDR2 from the germline V gene are DFQATT and SNEGSKA (reference sequence). Between the trimmed V and J ends, which lost 3 bases and 3 bases, there was a span of 6 bases. The CDR3 here is CSARERYEQYF. CDR3 DNA sequence: TGCAGTGCTAGGGAGCGCTACGAGCAGTACTTC.

The chain is built from TRBV24-1 and TRBJ2-5, with 8 bases matching TRBD1. Germline assignment: CDR1 KGHDR and CDR2 SFDVKD. With 3 bases clipped from V and 0 bases from J, the junction kept 11 bases outside the gene matches. CDR3 size: 18 residues. DNA of the CDR3: TGTGCCACCAGTGATCGAACCGACAGGGGAGAGAACCAAGAGACCCAGTACTTC. It encodes CATSDRTDRGENQETQYF.

The rearrangement uses TRBV5-1 and TRBJ1-2, with D unresolved. The CDR3 covers 12 residues. Between the trimmed V and J ends, which lost 4 bases and 3 bases, there was a span of 7 bases. CDR1 and CDR2 from the germline V gene are SGHRS and YFSETQ. CDR3 sequence reads: CASSPEHYGYTF. The CDR3 nucleotides read TGCGCCAGCAGCCCCGAGCACTATGGCTACACCTTC.

This chain connects TRBV2 to TRBJ2-2; D is unclear. This CDR3 comprises 13 residues. Trimming shortened V by 9 bases and J by 4 bases, and 12 bases separated the two germline ends. Looked up from germline, CDR1 is SNHLY and CDR2 is FYNNEI. CDR3 amino acids: CASKAPGTGELFF. The CDR3 DNA is TGTGCCAGTAAGGCCCCGGGCACCGGGGAGCTGTTTTTT.

About this clone itself: One junction end does not reproduce the germline sequence, and a read error may be involved. The gene calls are TRBV14 and TRBJ1-1, with D unresolved. The CDR3 spans 13 residues. Germline loops: CDR1 SGHDN, CDR2 FVKESK. The CDR3 sequence is CASSQVGGPERNF. CDR3 nucleotides: TGTGCCAGCAGCCAAGTTGGAGGACCGGAGCGGAACTTT.

V and J are TRBV24-1 and TRBJ2-1; 14 bases match TRBD2. V was pared by 3 bases and J by 8 bases, with 5 bases of the junction left unmatched. Per germline, CDR1 KGHDR and CDR2 SFDVKD. The CDR3 has 16 amino acids. This chain's CDR3 is CATSDRGTSGGYEQFF. DNA for the CDR3: TGTGCCACCAGTGATCGCGGGACTAGCGGGGGTTATGAGCAGTTCTTC.

With regard to this clone: At one of its ends the junction is not consistent with the germline gene, which may arise from a read error. V gene TRBV10-3 combines with J gene TRBJ2-7, with 8 nucleotides matching TRBD2. CDR1 and CDR2 from the germline V gene are ENHRY and SYGVKD. There are 14 residues in the CDR3. The DNA for the CDR3 is TGTGCCAACCAGCGGGAGAAGATCTCCGACGAGCAGTACTTC. Its protein is CANQREKISDEQYF.

With respect to this clone: Other DNA sequences in this sample translate to the same CDR3. The chain combines TRBV3-1 (or the pseudogene TRBV3-2) with TRBJ1-2, with D possibly being TRBD1 (6 bases). The length of the CDR3 is 14 residues. V dropped 1 base and J dropped 3 bases, with 9 bases sitting between them. CDR1 and CDR2 (germline): LGHDT, YNNKEL (reference sequence). CDR3: CASSQGTGHYGYTF. CDR3 DNA: TGTGCCAGCAGCCAAGGCACAGGGCACTATGGCTACACCTTC.

CDR3 nucleotide sequence: TGTGCCAGCAGTTTAGGCGGGAATTCACCCCTCCACTTT. Protein: CASSLGGNSPLHF. The rearrangement uses TRBV27 and TRBJ1-6; D gene unclear. V gave up 2 bases and J gave up 7 bases, with 6 bases separating them. Germline V CDR1 and CDR2: MNHEY, SMNVEV (reference sequence). This CDR3 is 13 amino acids long.

The gene calls are TRBV27 and TRBJ2-5; the D gene is possibly TRBD2 (5 bases). V lost 5 bases and J 5 bases, leaving 15 bases between the germline ends. Looked up from germline, CDR1 is MNHEY and CDR2 is SMNVEV (reference sequence). CDR3 size: 14 residues. The CDR3 DNA is TGTGCCAGCAGTGAATCGAGGGCATCGGAGACCCAGTACTTC. Amino acid sequence: CASSESRASETQYF.

A note on this clone: Other DNA sequences in the same sample also yield this CDR3. The CDR3 DNA sequence: TGTGCCAGCAGCTTTTCGACGGGGAACACTGAAGCTTTCTTT. It yields the protein CASSFSTGNTEAFF. J is TRBJ1-1 and V is TRBV5-4; D not resolved. V shed 2 bases and J shed 1 base, with 9 bases lying between them. CDR3 length: 14 residues. From germline, CDR1 is SGHNT and CDR2 YYREEE (reference sequence).

This chain links TRBV10-3 with TRBJ2-2; TRBD1 aligns across 9 bases. J gave up 6 bases and V 6 bases, and 8 bases lay outside the gene matches. The CDR3 covers 15 residues. In germline, CDR1 is ENHRY, CDR2 SYGVKD. The CDR3 region has the DNA TGTGCCATCAGACCTGACAGGGGGGACGCCGGGGAGCTGTTTTTT. Encoded protein: CAIRPDRGDAGELFF.

This chain links TRBV12-5 with TRBJ2-7; D is unclear. This CDR3 spans 17 amino acids. The germline gives CDR1 LGHNT, CDR2 FRNRAP. Trimming cost V 1 base and J 6 bases, with 22 bases left between them. CDR3 protein: CASGLDRFGFPTSEQYF. The CDR3, as DNA: TGTGCTAGTGGTTTGGACAGATTTGGATTTCCTACGAGCGAGCAGTACTTC.

The rearrangement links TRBV3-1 (or the pseudogene TRBV3-2) to TRBJ1-5, with 7 bases aligning to TRBD1. Losses at the gene ends were 4 bases for V and 5 bases for J; bases not matched to a gene: 5. This CDR3 is built from 14 residues. Looked up from germline, CDR1 is LGHDT and CDR2 is YNNKEL (reference sequence). The CDR3 spells CASSLGTVDQPQHF. The CDR3 nucleotides are TGTGCCAGCAGCCTGGGGACAGTGGATCAGCCCCAGCATTTT.

The gene calls are TRBV5-5 and TRBJ2-1; 11 bases are shared with TRBD2. The CDR3 extends over 16 amino acids. With V trimmed by 5 bases and J by 0 bases, 4 bases remained unmatched. Germline V gene lookup returns CDR1 SGHKS and CDR2 YYEKEE (reference sequence). The CDR3 here is CASRPTSGGSYNEQFF. The CDR3 DNA is TGTGCCAGCAGACCTACTAGCGGGGGCTCCTACAATGAGCAGTTCTTC.

This sequence joins TRBV29-1 and TRBJ1-3; TRBD1 matches 9 bases. The CDR3 spans 13 residues. V trimming: 6 bases; J trimming: 4 bases; junction bases outside the gene matches: 4. The germline gives CDR1 SQVTM, CDR2 ANQGSEA. This CDR3 is CSVGQGFGNTIYF. Written as DNA, the CDR3 is TGCAGCGTCGGACAGGGGTTCGGAAACACCATATATTTT.

The chain has TRBV7-9 and TRBJ2-4; 8 bases agree with TRBD1. CDR3 size: 15 residues. Germline assignment: CDR1 SEHNR and CDR2 FQNEAQ (reference sequence). V lost 5 bases to trimming and J lost 3 bases; unmatched junction nucleotides: 6. The CDR3 loop is CASSVPGQDKNIQYF. CDR3 sequence (DNA): TGTGCCAGCAGCGTGCCGGGACAGGACAAAAACATTCAGTACTTC.

The chain employs TRBV28 and TRBJ1-5; D is undetermined. Trimming removed 3 bases from V and 4 bases from J, with 13 bases in between. CDR1 is MDHEN and CDR2 is SYDVKM in the germline V gene. The CDR3 spans 15 residues. The CDR3 here is CASSFRPGPNQPQHF. CDR3 sequence (DNA): TGTGCCAGCAGTTTTCGTCCGGGTCCTAATCAGCCCCAGCATTTT.

The V gene is TRBV24-1, the J gene TRBJ2-3, with TRBD1 matching over 8 bases. This CDR3 has 16 residues. The J segment lost 1 base and the V segment lost 3 bases, leaving 5 bases of the junction unmatched. Germline V gene sequence: CDR1 KGHDR, CDR2 SFDVKD. The CDR3 spells CATSDNPGQGTDTQYF. CDR3 bases: TGTGCCACCAGTGATAACCCGGGACAGGGCACAGATACGCAGTATTTT.

The genes are TRBV7-2 and TRBJ1-1; unclear D gene. The CDR3 totals 14 residues. CDR1 is SGHTA and CDR2 is FQGNSA in the germline V gene. Trimming took off 5 bases at V and 5 bases at J, with 15 bases between the two ends. The CDR3 DNA reads TGTGCCAGCAGCCCCAGGCCAACAGTAACTGAAGCTTTCTTT. Its protein is CASSPRPTVTEAFF.

The chain uses TRBV5-4 and TRBJ2-1, with D possibly being TRBD2 (7 bases). With 4 bases removed from V and 5 bases from J, the gap between germline ends came to 13 bases. The CDR3 loop spans 14 amino acids. In germline, CDR1 is SGHNT, CDR2 YYREEE (reference sequence). The CDR3 loop reads CASSRGGVDNEQFF. The CDR3, as DNA: TGTGCCAGCAGCCGAGGGGGGGTAGACAATGAGCAGTTCTTC.

The V gene is TRBV28, the J gene TRBJ1-1; TRBD1 might be the D (6 bases). CDR3 length equals 15 residues. CDR1 and CDR2 from the germline V gene are MDHEN and SYDVKM. V was cut by 6 bases and J by 1 base, with 15 bases left in between. The CDR3 spells CASSTGWGSNTEAFF. The CDR3, as DNA: TGTGCCAGCAGCACAGGGTGGGGATCGAACACTGAAGCTTTCTTT.